This T cell receptor (beta chain) was sequenced during a study of T cells after posttransplantation cyclophosphamide. Findings and caveats of the study: Tissue-infiltrating T cells from skin or gut overlapped little with blood T cells. Later blood repertoires were often dominated by clones from the donor CD8+ memory compartment.

Profiled with immunoSEQ multiplex PCR; TCRdb holds only in-frame clones, not every one. The table shows approximately 5,100 clones, with about three quarters occurring only once. This clone was detected only a few times. Its antigen is as yet unknown. Controls had myeloablative marrow grafts with methotrexate and calcineurin inhibitor, sampled at 1 year. The CDR3 is 14 amino acids. Germline CDR1 and CDR2: MNHEY and SVGAGI. V lost 2 bases, J lost 5 bases, and 3 bases stayed unmatched. The rearrangement joins TRBV6-5 to TRBJ2-7; the match to TRBD1 covers 10 bases. The TCR originated in a female patient in her forties or fifties who received an allogeneic stem cell transplant from an unrelated donor, was CMV-positive, and had acute and chronic GVHD. Part of the T cell pool may stem from the graft donor. The material was PBMCs, obtained roughly 320 days after allogeneic stem cell transplant with calcineurin inhibitor and methotrexate. CDR3 residues: CASSYGTGANEQYF. In DNA form, the CDR3 reads TGTGCCAGCAGTTACGGGACAGGGGCGAACGAGCAGTACTTC.